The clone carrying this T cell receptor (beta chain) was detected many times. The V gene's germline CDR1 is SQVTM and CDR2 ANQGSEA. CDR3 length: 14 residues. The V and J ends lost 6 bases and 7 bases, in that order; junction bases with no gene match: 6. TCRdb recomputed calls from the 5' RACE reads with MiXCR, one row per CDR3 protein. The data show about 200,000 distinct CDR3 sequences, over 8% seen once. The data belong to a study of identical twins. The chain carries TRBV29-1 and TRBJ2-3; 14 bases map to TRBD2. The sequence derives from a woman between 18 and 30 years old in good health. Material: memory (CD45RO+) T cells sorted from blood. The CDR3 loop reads CSVTGLAGVNTQYF. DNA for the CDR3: TGCAGCGTGACGGGACTAGCGGGAGTTAATACGCAGTATTTT.